This entry lists 26 T cell receptor beta chains sequenced from one sample in a study of T cell responses to AZD1222 COVID-19 vaccine. Some clones are missing from TCRdb's copy, which holds only in-frame ones; the method was immunoSEQ multiplex PCR. The sample lists about 27,000 clones, over 80% occurring once. This sample comprised peripheral blood, obtained 28 days after the second AZD1222 dose. Receptor source: an adult who received the AZD1222 COVID-19 vaccine.

The gene calls are TRBV7-2 and TRBJ1-5, with 9 bases identical to TRBD1. The CDR3 is made up of 15 amino acids. V dropped 2 bases and J dropped 5; count of bases not matched to a gene: 4. Germline V gene sequence: CDR1 SGHTA, CDR2 FQGNSA. The CDR3 DNA follows: TGTGCCAGCAGCTTAAGACAGGGGGGTGATCAGCCCCAGCATTTT. Translating gives CASSLRQGGDQPQHF.

This clone occurred once. The genes are TRBV28 and TRBJ1-3; 7 bases line up with TRBD1. This CDR3 is 15 amino acids long. V lost 5 bases and J lost 0; bases outside the gene matches: 4. Per germline, CDR1 MDHEN and CDR2 SYDVKM. In nucleotides, the CDR3 is TGTGCCAGCAGTCCGGGGACAGCCTCTGGAAACACCATATATTTT. As protein: CASSPGTASGNTIYF.

This rearrangement joins TRBV18 to TRBJ1-4; D might be TRBD1 (5 bases). CDR3 length: 15 residues. V lost 4 bases, J lost 4 bases, and 13 bases lay in between. Germline V gives CDR1 KGHSH, CDR2 LQKENI. The CDR3 is CASSLQDGVNEKLFF. CDR3 nucleotides: TGTGCCAGCTCACTACAGGACGGAGTTAATGAAAAACTGTTTTTT.

This rearrangement joins TRBV7-3 to TRBJ2-1, with 8 bases identical to TRBD1. Germline V gene data show CDR1 as SGHTA and CDR2 as FQGTGA. V was clipped by 6 bases and J by 2 bases; unmatched bases: 6. The CDR3 sequence is 15 residues long. CDR3 amino acids: CASSTTGAPYNEQFF. Here the CDR3 DNA reads TGTGCCAGCAGTACGACAGGGGCTCCCTACAATGAGCAGTTCTTC.

V and J are TRBV28 and TRBJ1-2; TRBD1 matches at 7 bases. Looked up from germline, CDR1 is MDHEN and CDR2 is SYDVKM. The length of the CDR3 is 14 residues. V lost 1 base and J lost 7; bases outside the gene matches: 6. Here the CDR3 reads CASSLYREGAGYTF. CDR3 sequence (DNA): TGTGCCAGCAGTTTATACCGGGAGGGGGCTGGCTACACCTTC.

This chain joins TRBV28 and TRBJ1-2, with D tentatively TRBD1 (5 bases). Trimming removed 5 bases from V and 6 bases from J, with 13 bases in between. From germline, CDR1 is MDHEN and CDR2 SYDVKM. This CDR3 has 13 residues. The CDR3 region is CASSRVPRDGYTF. The CDR3 bases are TGTGCCAGCAGTCGCGTCCCCAGGGATGGCTACACCTTC.

This chain links TRBV7-9 with TRBJ2-7; either TRBD1 or TRBD2 may fit D (5 bases each). Trimming stripped 5 bases from V and 6 bases from J, with 17 bases between. CDR3 length: 14 residues. Germline-derived CDR1 and CDR2 are SEHNR and FQNEAQ (reference sequence). The chain's CDR3 is CASSLRGHRAEQYF. The CDR3 DNA reads TGTGCCAGCAGCCTCCGGGGCCATCGCGCCGAGCAGTACTTC.

This rearrangement joins TRBV28 to TRBJ1-2; D uncertain. CDR1 is MDHEN, CDR2 SYDVKM, per germline. V lost 3 bases and J lost 4, with 12 bases in between. This CDR3 contains 14 residues. Here the CDR3 reads CASSFPSPGYGYTF. The DNA for the CDR3 is TGTGCCAGCAGTTTCCCCTCCCCCGGCTATGGCTACACCTTC.

CDR3 sequence (DNA): TGTGCCAGCAGTGCGGGAGACACCGGGGAGCTGTTTTTT. As protein: CASSAGDTGELFF. The chain couples TRBV6-4 to TRBJ2-2; D might be TRBD2 (6 bases). CDR3 length: 13 residues. V was shortened by 4 bases and J by 3 bases, with 6 bases between the two germline ends. The germline V gene has CDR1 MRHNA and CDR2 SNTAGT.

This sequence joins TRBV7-8 and TRBJ1-1; D unresolved. CDR1 is SGHVS, CDR2 FQNEAQ, per germline. The CDR3 contains 15 residues. Trimming removed 0 bases at V and 0 bases at J, with 8 bases between. In DNA, the CDR3 is TGTGCCAGCAGCTTAGCTCTACAGTTGAACACTGAAGCTTTCTTT. This encodes CASSLALQLNTEAFF.

V and J are TRBV30 and TRBJ2-7, with 7 bases matching TRBD1. CDR1 and CDR2 (germline): GTSNPN, SVGIG (reference sequence). Trimming cost V 5 bases and J 3 bases; bases outside gene matches: 7. There are 13 residues in the CDR3. In DNA form, the CDR3 reads TGTGCCTGGGACCGGGACAGAAACTACGAGCAGTACTTC. Translation gives CAWDRDRNYEQYF.

This clone was recorded once. The chain has TRBV7-2 and TRBJ1-1; no firm D call. The V end was cut by 0 bases, the J end by 4 bases, with 12 bases between. The germline CDR1 and CDR2 sequences are SGHTA and FQGNSA. The CDR3 is made up of 15 amino acids. Here the CDR3 DNA reads TGTGCCAGCAGCTTAGCGGGCAGCGTAGTCACTGAAGCTTTCTTT. It encodes CASSLAGSVVTEAFF.

This chain uses TRBV12-3 or TRBV12-4 with TRBJ2-1, with a tentative D call TRBD2 (5 bases). The V gene lost 7 bases and the J gene lost 8 bases, with 15 bases spanning the gap. This CDR3 is built from 13 residues. In DNA form, the CDR3 reads TGTGCCAGCACACGGGGTTTTATGGATGAGCAGTTCTTC. Its protein product is CASTRGFMDEQFF.

The chain joins TRBV18 to TRBJ1-5, with a possible D match to TRBD1 (5 bases). The CDR3 loop spans 16 amino acids. Germline V gene sequence: CDR1 KGHSH, CDR2 LQKENI. Trimming stripped 3 bases from V and 6 bases from J, with 18 bases between. Written as DNA, the CDR3 is TGTGCCAGCTCACCCCCTGGGCAGGGAGGGATTCAGCCCCAGCATTTT. It specifies CASSPPGQGGIQPQHF.

The chain joins TRBV7-7 to TRBJ2-2, with TRBD2 identical over 10 bases. Per germline, CDR1 SSHAT and CDR2 FNYEAQ (reference sequence). The CDR3 totals 17 residues. The V gene end was trimmed by 5 bases and the J gene end by 3 bases; junction bases not matched to a gene: 9. The CDR3 DNA sequence: TGTGCCAGCAGCCCCACCGGGACTAGCGCTTACACCGGGGAGCTGTTTTTT. Translated, it gives CASSPTGTSAYTGELFF. Full variable domain (remainder filled in from reference TRBV7-7 and TRBJ2-2): GAGVSQSPRYKVTKRGQDVTLRCDPISSHATLYWYQQALGQGPEFLTYFNYEAQPDKSGLPSDRFSAERPEGSISTLTIQRTEQRDSAMYRCASSPTGTSAYTGELFFGEGSRLTVL.

In this sample, this clone turned up a few times. The V call is TRBV30, the J call TRBJ1-5; weak D call: TRBD1 (5 bases). CDR1 is GTSNPN and CDR2 is SVGIG in the germline V gene (reference sequence). Trimming cost V 3 bases and J 2 bases, with 20 bases left between them. This CDR3 contains 17 residues. The CDR3 here is CAWSGGRFGLGNQPQHF. CDR3 coding DNA: TGTGCCTGGAGCGGGGGGAGATTCGGGTTAGGCAATCAGCCCCAGCATTTT.

The V and J genes are TRBV3-1 (or the pseudogene TRBV3-2) and TRBJ2-5, with TRBD2 as a possible D gene (6 bases). Germline lookup yields CDR1 LGHDT and CDR2 YNNKEL (reference sequence). The germline V and J ends were trimmed by 0 bases and 4 bases, with 21 bases remaining between them. The CDR3 is 18 residues long. The chain's CDR3 is CASSQDEATRAPRETQYF. In DNA, the CDR3 is TGTGCCAGCAGCCAAGACGAGGCGACTAGGGCCCCGCGAGAGACCCAGTACTTC.

This chain joins TRBV28 and TRBJ1-2; D may be TRBD1 (5 bases). V was trimmed by 7 bases and J by 4 bases, leaving 10 bases between them. The CDR3 is made up of 12 amino acids. Germline V gene sequence: CDR1 MDHEN, CDR2 SYDVKM. CDR3 sequence: CASTRGPYGYTF. The CDR3 nucleotides read TGTGCCAGCACGCGGGGACCCTATGGCTACACCTTC.

This clone was found a few times. This rearrangement joins TRBV15 to TRBJ1-1; tentative D call: TRBD1 (6 bases). Germline CDR1 is LNHNV and CDR2 is YYDKDF (reference sequence). The V and J ends lost 0 bases and 1 base respectively, with 9 bases between them. The CDR3 runs 15 residues. The CDR3 here is CATSRDGGRNTEAFF. In DNA form, the CDR3 reads TGTGCCACCAGCAGAGATGGGGGCCGGAACACTGAAGCTTTCTTT. The full variable domain, with the rest looked up from reference TRBV15 and TRBJ1-1, is DAMVIQNPRYQVTQFGKPVTLSCSQTLNHNVMYWYQQKSSQAPKLLFHYYDKDFNNEADTPDNFQSRRPNTSFCFLDIRSPGLGDTAMYLCATSRDGGRNTEAFFGQGTRLTVV.

This chain uses TRBV6-1 with TRBJ1-1; D unclear. Trimming removed 1 base at V and 5 bases at J, with 11 bases between. CDR3 length: 14 amino acids. Germline CDR1 and CDR2: MNHNS and SASEGT. The CDR3 is CASSEDPGGTEAFF. CDR3 nucleotide sequence: TGTGCCAGCAGTGAAGACCCAGGCGGGACTGAAGCTTTCTTT.

CDR3 protein: CASSITGVNQPQHF. CDR3 DNA: TGTGCCAGTAGTATTACGGGGGTTAATCAGCCCCAGCATTTT. The chain combines TRBV19 with TRBJ1-5; D is possibly TRBD1 (5 bases). From germline, CDR1 is LNHDA and CDR2 SQIVND (reference sequence). V lost 3 bases to trimming and J lost 4 bases, with 10 bases between them. This CDR3 region has 14 residues.

The chain combines TRBV2 with TRBJ1-4; TRBD1 agrees at 8 bases. The germline V gene encodes CDR1 SNHLY and CDR2 FYNNEI. J gave up 4 bases and V 7 bases, and 11 bases lay outside the gene matches. The CDR3 spans 16 residues. CDR3 in amino acids: CASNKETGQVNEKLFF. Here the CDR3 DNA reads TGTGCCAGCAATAAGGAGACGGGACAGGTTAATGAAAAACTGTTTTTT. Full variable domain (outside the CDR3, taken from reference TRBV2 and TRBJ1-4): EPEVTQTPSHQVTQMGQEVILRCVPISNHLYFYWYRQILGQKVEFLVSFYNNEISEKSEIFDDQFSVERPDGSNFTLKIRSTKLEDSAMYFCASNKETGQVNEKLFFGSGTQLSVL.

The chain links TRBV7-6 to TRBJ2-2, with D perhaps TRBD2 (6 bases). This CDR3 has 16 amino acids. V was clipped by 5 bases and J by 2 bases, with 15 bases between them. Germline V CDR1 and CDR2: SGHVS, FNYEAQ. CDR3 nucleotides: TGTGCCAGCAGCCAGGGAGGTGCCATAAACACCGGGGAGCTGTTTTTT. This codes for CASSQGGAINTGELFF.

The chain's CDR3 is CASSLDTGSPGTDTQYF. CDR3 DNA: TGCGCCAGCAGCTTGGACACAGGGTCACCGGGCACAGATACGCAGTATTTT. J is TRBJ2-3 and V is TRBV5-1, with TRBD1 as a possible D gene (6 bases). CDR1 and CDR2 (germline): SGHRS, YFSETQ. The CDR3 has 17 amino acids. V was shortened by 0 bases and J by 1 base, with 15 bases between the two germline ends.

The chain has TRBV18 and TRBJ2-7; 9 positions match TRBD1. Germline lookup yields CDR1 KGHSH and CDR2 LQKENI. This CDR3 contains 15 residues. V lost 8 bases to trimming and J lost 5 bases; unmatched junction nucleotides: 13. Here the CDR3 DNA reads TGTGCCAGCACCCTAACAGGGGGCGTTATTAACGAGCAGTACTTC. Its translation: CASTLTGGVINEQYF.

DNA for the CDR3: TGCGCCAGCAGCTTGTGGGGAACAGATACGCAGTATTTT. Protein: CASSLWGTDTQYF. The chain links TRBV5-1 to TRBJ2-3; D is uncertain. Germline CDR1 and CDR2: SGHRS and YFSETQ. V shed 1 base and J shed 3 bases, with 6 bases lying between them. The CDR3 consists of 13 residues. Together with reference TRBV5-1 and TRBJ2-3, the CDR3 gives the full variable domain: KAGVTQTPRYLIKTRGQQVTLSCSPISGHRSVSWYQQTPGQGLQFLFEYFSETQRNKGNFPGRFSGRQFSNSRSEMNVSTLELGDSALYLCASSLWGTDTQYFGPGTRLTVL.